This entry lists 17 T cell receptor beta chains sequenced from one sample in a study of cytomegalovirus exposure and HLA in healthy donors. Primers for the PCR totalled 60 Vbeta and 13 Jbeta. Repertoires were generated with immunoSEQ multiplex PCR, while TCRdb's copy carries only in-frame clones and drops some. Of roughly 240,000 clones detected, more than 75% appear once; the ten largest clones hold around 5.4%. The sequencing sample was made of PBMCs. These receptors came from a woman in her forties in good health and CMV-seropositive.

In DNA form, the CDR3 reads TGTGCCAGCAGCTTTGACAGGGGAGGGACCCAGTACTTC. Amino acids: CASSFDRGGTQYF. The chain carries TRBV5-6 and TRBJ2-5; 8 bases align to TRBD1. V trimming: 2 bases; J trimming: 7 bases; junction bases outside the gene matches: 4. The CDR3 is made up of 13 amino acids. The V gene's germline CDR1 is SGHDT and CDR2 YYEEEE. The entire variable domain, with the rest obtained from reference TRBV5-6 and TRBJ2-5, is as follows: DAGVTQSPTHLIKTRGQQVTLRCSPKSGHDTVSWYQQALGQGPQFIFQYYEEEERQRGNFPDRFSGHQFPNYSSELNVNALLLGDSALYLCASSFDRGGTQYFGPGTRLLVL.

The chain links TRBV30 to TRBJ1-5, with D tentatively TRBD1 (6 bases). V was shortened by 2 bases and J by 5 bases, with 13 bases between the two germline ends. The CDR3 loop spans 14 amino acids. Germline V gene data show CDR1 as GTSNPN and CDR2 as SVGIG (reference sequence). The CDR3 loop reads CAWSFAGGHQPQHF. As DNA, the CDR3 is TGTGCCTGGAGTTTTGCGGGGGGCCATCAGCCCCAGCATTTT. Filled out from reference TRBV30 and TRBJ1-5, the complete variable domain reads SQTIHQWPATLVQPVGSPLSLECTVEGTSNPNLYWYRQAAGRGLQLLFYSVGIGQISSEVPQNLSASRPQDRQFILSSKKLLLSDSGFYLCAWSFAGGHQPQHFGDGTRLSIL.

The rearrangement links TRBV9 to TRBJ2-7; the match to TRBD2 covers 9 bases. The CDR3 is 14 residues long. The germline CDR1 and CDR2 sequences are SGDLS and YYNGEE. With 3 bases clipped from V and 7 bases from J, the junction kept 8 bases outside the gene matches. DNA for the CDR3: TGTGCCAGCAGCGCCGCAGGCGGGAGGGAGGAGCAGTACTTC. Encoded protein: CASSAAGGREEQYF.

In DNA, the CDR3 is TGCAGCGTTAGACAGGGAGGTGCTGAAAAACTGTTTTTT. Its protein product is CSVRQGGAEKLFF. The rearrangement links TRBV29-1 to TRBJ1-4; 7 nucleotides line up with TRBD1. Germline values: CDR1 SQVTM, CDR2 ANQGSEA. The CDR3 totals 13 residues. V gave up 5 bases and J gave up 7 bases; unmatched junction bases: 7.

The chain recombines TRBV6-6 with TRBJ1-5, with D perhaps TRBD1 (6 bases). The CDR3 is 12 residues long. V was shortened by 8 bases and J by 7 bases, with 12 bases between the two germline ends. Looked up from germline, CDR1 is MNHNY and CDR2 is SVGAGI (reference sequence). DNA of the CDR3: TGTGCCAGCCGTGGGGGCTACCAGCCCCAGCATTTT. The encoded protein is CASRGGYQPQHF.

The genes are TRBV9 and TRBJ2-3, with TRBD2 identical over 10 bases. The CDR3 spans 15 residues. V lost 4 bases, J lost 7 bases, and 9 bases stayed unmatched. Germline assignment: CDR1 SGDLS and CDR2 YYNGEE. The chain's CDR3 is CASSFQRGGGNTQYF. The DNA of the CDR3 is TGTGCCAGCAGCTTTCAGCGGGGGGGCGGAAATACGCAGTATTTT.

The V and J genes are TRBV19 and TRBJ1-3, with a weak D call TRBD1 (6 bases). The CDR3 has 15 amino acids. Germline CDR1 LNHDA, CDR2 SQIVND (reference sequence). Trimming removed 5 bases at V and 0 bases at J, with 11 bases between. The CDR3 coding sequence is TGTGCCAGTAGTCCCCAGGGGTCCTCTGGAAACACCATATATTTT. Its protein product is CASSPQGSSGNTIYF.

V gene TRBV6-5 combines with J gene TRBJ2-7, with D maybe TRBD1 (7 bases). V shed 3 bases and J shed 1 base, with 16 bases lying between them. Germline-derived CDR1 and CDR2 are MNHEY and SVGAGI. The CDR3 is 16 amino acids. In DNA form, the CDR3 reads TGTGCCAGCAGTTATCGACAGGGAGGCCGGTCCTACGAGCAGTACTTC. Its protein is CASSYRQGGRSYEQYF.

In regard to this clone: One end of the junction does not line up with germline, which may come from a read error. The genes are TRBV7-9 and TRBJ1-2, with TRBD1 matching over 9 bases. This CDR3 contains 11 residues. Germline V gene sequence: CDR1 SEHNR, CDR2 FQNEAQ (reference sequence). As DNA, the CDR3 is TGTGCCAGCAGCTTATCGGACAGGGGCATGTTC. It encodes CASSLSDRGMF.

This clone was detected only a few times. The V and J genes are TRBV5-1 and TRBJ1-1, with D maybe TRBD1 (5 bases). V shed 3 bases and J shed 4 bases, with 16 bases lying between them. The CDR3 consists of 15 residues. Germline lookup yields CDR1 SGHRS and CDR2 YFSETQ. The CDR3 region is CASSSETRDGTEAFF. The CDR3 DNA follows: TGCGCCAGCAGCTCGGAAACCAGGGATGGCACTGAAGCTTTCTTT.

The chain couples TRBV4-2 to TRBJ1-5; 9 bases line up with TRBD1. Per the germline V gene, CDR1 is LGHNA and CDR2 is YNFKEQ. The CDR3 covers 16 residues. The junction had 7 bases not matched to a gene; V was cut back by 1 base and J by 6 bases. This chain's CDR3 is CASSQGVGQGSQPQHF. CDR3 bases: TGTGCCAGCAGCCAAGGAGTCGGACAGGGGAGTCAGCCCCAGCATTTT.

The chain has TRBV4-1 and TRBJ1-1, with TRBD1 matching 9 bases. The J segment lost 6 bases and the V segment lost 3 bases, leaving 5 bases of the junction unmatched. Germline lookup yields CDR1 MGHRA and CDR2 YSYEKL. CDR3 length equals 14 residues. The CDR3 loop reads CASSHRDRDAEAFF. Written as DNA, the CDR3 is TGCGCCAGCAGCCACCGGGACAGGGACGCTGAAGCTTTCTTT.

The rearrangement uses TRBV5-1 and TRBJ1-2; maybe TRBD1 (6 bases). This CDR3 is built from 17 residues. Germline CDR1 and CDR2: SGHRS and YFSETQ. V was pared by 0 bases and J by 0 bases, with 15 bases between. Here the CDR3 DNA reads TGCGCCAGCAGCTTGGTTACAGGGACGATAGCTAACTATGGCTACACCTTC. This translates into CASSLVTGTIANYGYTF.

This clone appeared once. This chain connects TRBV6-4 to TRBJ2-4; weak D call: TRBD1 (8 bases). The CDR3 has 16 amino acids. Deletions cut 5 bases from V and 3 bases from J, with 17 bases between. CDR1 is MRHNA, CDR2 SNTAGT, per germline. CDR3 DNA sequence: TGTGCCAGCAGTCCCACAGGGGGGGTAGGCAAAAACATTCAGTACTTC. It translates to CASSPTGGVGKNIQYF.

This clone came up once. This sequence joins TRBV4-3 and TRBJ1-4; no definite D call. V was clipped by 0 bases and J by 4 bases, with 12 bases between them. Germline V gene sequence: CDR1 LGHNA, CDR2 YSLEER. The CDR3 loop spans 16 amino acids. The DNA of the CDR3 is TGCGCCAGCAGCCAAGAAGGAGGCACCGGTAATGAAAAACTGTTTTTT. It yields the protein CASSQEGGTGNEKLFF.

The chain employs TRBV11-2 and TRBJ2-2; TRBD2 aligns across 9 bases. Germline CDR1 reads SGHAT; CDR2 reads FQNNGV. This CDR3 spans 12 amino acids. V was pared by 8 bases and J by 8 bases, with 3 bases of the junction left unmatched. In nucleotides, the CDR3 is TGTGCCAGCTTAGCGGGGGCTGGGGAGCTGTTTTTT. Translating it yields CASLAGAGELFF.

This clone was picked up one time. The chain links TRBV6-5 to TRBJ2-7; D may be TRBD1 (6 bases). Germline V gene lookup returns CDR1 MNHEY and CDR2 SVGAGI. V was clipped by 5 bases and J by 1 base, with 9 bases between them. This CDR3 comprises 13 residues. The CDR3 is CASSPGVSYEQYF. For the CDR3, the DNA is TGTGCCAGCAGTCCAGGGGTGTCCTACGAGCAGTACTTC.